These 23 T cell receptor beta chains came from one sample sequenced in a study of blood T cell repertoires in COVID-19. The data were produced by immunoSEQ multiplex PCR, yet TCRdb's version contains in-frame clones alone and is incomplete. Of 150,000 to 200,000 clones listed, more than 75% are singletons. The sample taken for sequencing was PBMCs or T cells enriched from blood (not recorded which). These receptors were obtained from a woman aged 50 to 60 with acute COVID-19.

In its sample, this clone was seen a few times. The chain couples TRBV5-8 to TRBJ1-6; tentatively, D is TRBD1 (5 bases). Germline-derived CDR1 and CDR2 are SGHTS and YDEGEE. The CDR3 contains 16 residues. Trimming shortened V by 0 bases and J by 5 bases, and 12 bases separated the two germline ends. Here the CDR3 reads CASSLAGKGNNSPLHF. The CDR3 DNA follows: TGTGCCAGCAGCTTGGCCGGTAAGGGGAATAATTCACCCCTCCACTTT.

This chain's CDR3 is CASSHPVRTGGENLRGNTIYF. As DNA, the CDR3 is TGCGCCAGCAGCCACCCCGTACGGACAGGGGGCGAAAATTTGAGGGGAAACACCATATATTTT. This chain connects TRBV4-1 to TRBJ1-3; the match to TRBD1 covers 11 bases. Unmatched junction bases numbered 20, after V lost 3 bases and J lost 4 bases. This CDR3 has 21 residues. The germline V gene encodes CDR1 MGHRA and CDR2 YSYEKL.

Concerning this clone: This may stem from a read error, because a much larger clone lies one nucleotide away. The sample contains more than one DNA sequence encoding this CDR3. The V call is TRBV12-3 or TRBV12-4, the J call TRBJ1-6, with TRBD1 matching 7 bases. CDR3 length: 13 amino acids. J gave up 7 bases and V 6 bases, and 3 bases lay outside the gene matches. The CDR3: CASSRDSNSPLHF. CDR3 nucleotides: TGTGCCAGCAGCAGGGACAGCAATTCACCCCTCCACTTT.

V usage is TRBV4-1 and J usage is TRBJ1-1; D is possibly TRBD1 (6 bases). This CDR3 region has 15 residues. The germline V and J ends were trimmed by 6 bases and 2 bases, with 16 bases remaining between them. Germline V gene sequence: CDR1 MGHRA, CDR2 YSYEKL. In DNA, the CDR3 is TGCGCCAGCAGTTCAAGAATGGACAGCAACACTGAAGCTTTCTTT. This gives the protein CASSSRMDSNTEAFF.

This sequence joins TRBV18 and TRBJ2-1, with 7 positions matching TRBD1. Unmatched junction bases numbered 3, after V lost 0 bases and J lost 7 bases. The V gene's germline CDR1 is KGHSH and CDR2 LQKENI. The CDR3 spans 14 residues. The CDR3 sequence is CASSPPTGRNEQFF. DNA of the CDR3: TGTGCCAGCTCACCACCGACAGGGAGAAATGAGCAGTTCTTC.

A few counts support this clone. This chain joins TRBV5-1 and TRBJ2-1; D is possibly TRBD1 (6 bases). Germline V CDR1 and CDR2: SGHRS, YFSETQ. The length of the CDR3 is 14 residues. Trimming removed 5 bases from V and 6 bases from J, with 15 bases in between. CDR3 DNA: TGCGCCAGCAGTTTAGGGGGACCTCTCAATGAGCAGTTCTTC. Protein sequence: CASSLGGPLNEQFF.

The V call is TRBV10-2, the J call TRBJ1-2; 8 positions match TRBD1. Germline V gene sequence: CDR1 WSHSY, CDR2 SAAADI. This CDR3 spans 15 amino acids. J was trimmed by 8 bases and V by 7 bases; bases with no gene match: 15. The CDR3: CASTTQGAEEAGYTF. CDR3 DNA sequence: TGCGCCAGCACAACCCAGGGGGCGGAGGAAGCGGGCTACACCTTC.

This chain connects TRBV2 to TRBJ2-5; D might be TRBD2 (5 bases). The CDR3 is made up of 14 amino acids. Germline values: CDR1 SNHLY, CDR2 FYNNEI. The V end lost 4 bases, the J end lost 1 base, and 10 bases lay between the germline ends. CDR3 residues: CASSGRLRQETQYF. As DNA, the CDR3 is TGTGCCAGCAGTGGTCGACTACGCCAAGAGACCCAGTACTTC.

This clone was observed a handful of times. The gene calls are TRBV19 and TRBJ2-4; the D gene is possibly TRBD2 (7 bases). Per the germline V gene, CDR1 is LNHDA and CDR2 is SQIVND (reference sequence). The germline V and J ends were trimmed by 1 base and 1 base, with 11 bases remaining between them. The CDR3 is made up of 16 amino acids. The CDR3 DNA sequence: TGTGCCAGTAGTATAGTGGCGGGGGCGGCCAAAAACATTCAGTACTTC. It yields the protein CASSIVAGAAKNIQYF.

The chain is built from TRBV4-1 and TRBJ2-1, with 11 bases that match TRBD2. V shed 1 base, J shed 8 bases, and the junction held 7 bases outside the gene matches. Germline V gives CDR1 MGHRA, CDR2 YSYEKL. The CDR3 covers 16 residues. CDR3 in DNA: TGCGCCAGCAGCCAAGGGATAGCGGGGGGGAGCGATGAGCAGTTCTTC. Residues: CASSQGIAGGSDEQFF.

V is TRBV6-2 or TRBV6-3 and J is TRBJ2-1; 11 nucleotides match TRBD2. CDR3 length: 17 amino acids. Losses at the gene ends were 2 bases for V and 5 bases for J; bases not matched to a gene: 8. The germline CDR1 and CDR2 sequences are MNHEY and SVGEGT. In DNA form, the CDR3 reads TGTGCCAGCAGTTACACGGTAGCGGGGGGGCGGGACAATGAGCAGTTCTTC. Its translation: CASSYTVAGGRDNEQFF.

The rearrangement joins TRBV18 to TRBJ1-3; TRBD1 matches 8 bases. The CDR3 extends over 16 amino acids. V lost 2 bases, J lost 2 bases, and 5 bases stayed unmatched. Germline loops: CDR1 KGHSH, CDR2 LQKENI. Here the CDR3 reads CASSPSQGAAGNTIYF. Written as DNA, the CDR3 is TGTGCCAGCTCACCAAGTCAGGGGGCGGCTGGAAACACCATATATTTT.

V gene TRBV5-1 combines with J gene TRBJ2-5, with TRBD1 identical over 10 bases. Per the germline V gene, CDR1 is SGHRS and CDR2 is YFSETQ. Germline trimming cut 7 bases from V and 0 bases from J; bases unmatched to any gene: 6. CDR3 size: 15 residues. The CDR3 region is CASSWTGGYQETQYF. The CDR3 DNA reads TGCGCCAGCTCCTGGACAGGGGGATACCAAGAGACCCAGTACTTC.

This chain connects TRBV2 to TRBJ2-5; the D gene is possibly TRBD2 (6 bases). Trimming took off 1 base at V and 2 bases at J, with 11 bases between the two ends. This CDR3 spans 15 amino acids. Germline assignment: CDR1 SNHLY and CDR2 FYNNEI. CDR3 residues: CASSEGLGTQETQYF. As DNA, the CDR3 is TGTGCCAGCAGTGAAGGGCTGGGGACTCAAGAGACCCAGTACTTC.

This chain links TRBV5-5 with TRBJ1-1, with a possible D match to TRBD1 (6 bases). The V end was cut by 4 bases, the J end by 2 bases, with 15 bases between. Germline assignment: CDR1 SGHKS and CDR2 YYEKEE (reference sequence). The length of the CDR3 is 15 residues. Here the CDR3 reads CASSRAGTLNTEAFF. For the CDR3, the DNA is TGTGCCAGCAGCCGGGCCGGGACACTTAACACTGAAGCTTTCTTT.

This clone was counted only a few times. This chain links TRBV7-9 with TRBJ2-3; 14 bases are shared with TRBD2. V was pared by 6 bases and J by 1 base, with 6 bases of the junction left unmatched. The germline gives CDR1 SEHNR, CDR2 FQNEAQ (reference sequence). The CDR3 covers 17 residues. Here the CDR3 DNA reads TGTGCCAGCAGTAGACTAGCGGGGGGGCACGGCACAGATACGCAGTATTTT. Protein sequence: CASSRLAGGHGTDTQYF.

The CDR3 sequence: CASSTDRAREQYV. CDR3 nucleotides: TGTGCCAGCTCTACGGACAGGGCGAGAGAGCAGTACGTC. The genes are TRBV18 and TRBJ2-7, with 8 bases aligning to TRBD1. The CDR3 runs to 13 residues. Germline CDR1 is KGHSH and CDR2 is LQKENI. V lost 6 bases, J lost 7 bases, and 8 bases stayed unmatched.

This sequence joins TRBV7-9 and TRBJ1-4; 7 positions match TRBD1. J gave up 0 bases and V 3 bases, and 7 bases lay outside the gene matches. The CDR3 totals 17 residues. Germline V gene lookup returns CDR1 SEHNR and CDR2 FQNEAQ (reference sequence). CDR3 sequence: CASSFGQVLATNEKLFF. CDR3 nucleotides: TGTGCCAGCAGCTTCGGACAGGTGCTTGCAACTAATGAAAAACTGTTTTTT.

The rearrangement uses TRBV7-9 and TRBJ1-1, with a weak D call TRBD1 (6 bases). Trimming cost V 6 bases and J 4 bases, with 21 bases left between them. In germline, CDR1 is SEHNR, CDR2 FQNEAQ (reference sequence). The CDR3 length is 16 residues. This chain's CDR3 is CASRGIAAGDGTEAFF. CDR3 bases: TGTGCCAGCAGGGGCATTGCGGCAGGGGATGGCACTGAAGCTTTCTTT.

This rearrangement joins TRBV5-1 to TRBJ1-6; 9 bases are a match to TRBD1. Trimming cost V 1 base and J 10 bases; bases outside gene matches: 12. CDR3 size: 17 residues. Germline lookup yields CDR1 SGHRS and CDR2 YFSETQ. CDR3 in amino acids: CASSLLSSGQGGSPLHF. The CDR3 DNA reads as TGCGCCAGCAGCTTGTTAAGTTCGGGACAGGGAGGATCACCCCTCCACTTT.

The chain carries TRBV7-9 and TRBJ1-4, with unresolved D. V gave up 2 bases and J gave up 14 bases, with 12 bases separating them. Germline V lookup: CDR1 SEHNR, CDR2 FQNEAQ (reference sequence). The CDR3 consists of 12 residues. CDR3 sequence: CASSLFLQALFF. CDR3 DNA: TGTGCCAGCAGCTTATTTTTGCAGGCGCTGTTTTTT.

The rearrangement uses TRBV7-8 and TRBJ1-5, with 7 bases that match TRBD1. Germline V CDR1 and CDR2: SGHVS, FQNEAQ. After removal of 5 bases from V and 5 bases from J, the junction contained 3 bases not matched to a gene. This CDR3 spans 13 amino acids. The CDR3 sequence is CASSIQGDQPQHF. The CDR3 nucleotides read TGTGCCAGCAGCATCCAGGGGGATCAGCCCCAGCATTTT.

The chain carries TRBV2 and TRBJ2-7; TRBD2 matches 7 bases. The V and J ends lost 2 bases and 3 bases, in that order; junction bases with no gene match: 1. This CDR3 has 13 residues. The germline CDR1 and CDR2 sequences are SNHLY and FYNNEI. CDR3 DNA sequence: TGTGCCAGCAGTGAAAAGCGGGGCTACGAGCAGTACGTC. Translation: CASSEKRGYEQYV.